This T cell receptor beta chain was recorded in a study of blood T cell repertoires in COVID-19. Study background: Donors in the United States, Italy and Spain gave samples during acute or convalescent COVID-19.

Repertoires were generated with immunoSEQ multiplex PCR, while TCRdb's copy carries only in-frame clones and drops some. Of some 490,000 clones listed, 80% to 90% are singletons. The CDR3 loop spans 14 amino acids. Germline CDR1 and CDR2: LNHDA and SQIVND (reference sequence). Trimming at V came to 5 bases and at J to 5 bases, leaving 9 bases not matched to a gene. J is TRBJ2-7 and V is TRBV19; 7 positions agree with TRBD2. Input material: peripheral blood. The sequence derives from a human donor in a cohort sampled during active COVID-19. CDR3 sequence reads: CASSVQRDDNEQYF. CDR3 sequence (DNA): TGTGCCAGTAGTGTCCAGCGGGATGACAACGAGCAGTACTTC.